These T cell receptor beta chains were read from a single sample in a study of T-cell reconstitution after alpha-beta-depleted transplantation in children. Using its own MiXCR run on the PCR reads, TCRdb lists one record per CDR3 protein. Counted here are 330,000 or so distinct CDR3 sequences, 6% to 10% occurring once; the ten biggest clones make up approximately 9%. This material consisted of peripheral blood, taken 360 days after TCRalphabeta/CD19-depleted stem cell transplant. These receptors were collected from a female patient aged 2-10 years who had a stem cell transplant for Fanconi anemia, so the T cells may come from the graft donor. Each CDR3 is given with its conserved first and last residue. The order of the fields is V gene, clone size, D gene, J gene, CDR3 protein, CDR3 DNA. D genes are given only for firm matches. Clone sizes are given selectively: once, few, many, or a class where the clone is expanded.

V: TRBV15
size: many
D: -
J: TRBJ1-4
CDR3: CATSRGWNEKLFF
DNA: TGTGCCACCAGCAGAGGCTGGAATGAAAAACTGTTTTTT

V: TRBV9
size: many
D: -
J: TRBJ2-1
CDR3: CASSADGTTYNEQFF
DNA: TGTGCCAGCAGCGCCGACGGGACCACCTACAATGAGCAGTTCTTC

V: TRBV6-1
size: many
D: -
J: TRBJ2-7
CDR3: CASRRGGRYEQYF
DNA: TGTGCCAGCAGAAGGGGGGGCCGGTACGAGCAGTACTTC

V: TRBV4-1
size: -
D: -
J: TRBJ2-4
CDR3: CARGLGPQTAKNIQYF
DNA: TGTGCCAGGGGCCTCGGGCCACAGACAGCCAAAAACATTCAGTACTTC

V: TRBV29-1
size: many
D: -
J: TRBJ1-2
CDR3: CSVDGVPFQGADGYTF
DNA: TGCAGCGTTGACGGGGTTCCCTTTCAGGGTGCGGATGGCTACACCTTC

V: TRBV20-1
size: many
D: -
J: TRBJ2-7
CDR3: CSARGVGIYEQYF
DNA: TGCAGTGCCAGAGGGGTAGGGATCTACGAGCAGTACTTC

V: TRBV5-1
size: many
D: -
J: TRBJ1-1
CDR3: CASSLGYAAVGRDTEAFF
DNA: TGCGCCAGCAGCTTGGGTTATGCAGCAGTAGGGAGAGACACTGAAGCTTTCTTT

V: TRBV11-2
size: many
D: TRBD1
J: TRBJ2-2
CDR3: CASSKQGAHSGELFF
DNA: TGTGCCAGCAGCAAACAGGGGGCGCATTCCGGGGAGCTGTTTTTT

V: TRBV11-1
size: many
D: TRBD2
J: TRBJ2-3
CDR3: CASSFPAGDGIGTDTQYF
DNA: TGTGCCAGCAGCTTTCCAGCGGGAGATGGGATTGGCACAGATACGCAGTATTTT

V: TRBV21-1
size: many
D: -
J: TRBJ2-1
CDR3: CASSKDPSGDNNEQFF
DNA: TGTGCCAGCAGCAAAGACCCAAGCGGGGATAACAATGAGCAGTTCTTC

V: TRBV5-1
size: many
D: TRBD1
J: TRBJ1-4
CDR3: CASNIRDRGEKLFF
DNA: TGCGCCAGCAATATCCGGGACAGGGGTGAAAAACTGTTTTTT

V: TRBV5-1
size: -
D: -
J: TRBJ2-5
CDR3: CASSLNIVGQSQETQYF
DNA: TGCGCCAGCAGCTTAAATATAGTAGGACAGTCCCAAGAGACCCAGTACTTC

V: TRBV18
size: -
D: TRBD2
J: TRBJ2-2
CDR3: CASSPPSGGTGVGELFF
DNA: TGTGCCAGCTCACCACCGAGCGGGGGGACTGGTGTCGGGGAGCTGTTTTTT

V: TRBV7-4
size: many
D: -
J: TRBJ1-5
CDR3: CASSLPLERHNQPQHF
DNA: TGTGCCAGCAGCTTACCCTTAGAACGCCACAATCAGCCCCAGCATTTT

V: TRBV6-2/TRBV6-3
size: -
D: -
J: TRBJ1-3
CDR3: CASSYGSPGNTIYF
DNA: TGTGCCAGCAGTTATGGGTCGCCTGGAAACACCATATATTTT

V: TRBV27
size: many
D: -
J: TRBJ2-1
CDR3: CASSLTYDSLYNEQFF
DNA: TGTGCCAGCAGTTTAACGTACGACAGTCTGTACAATGAGCAGTTCTTC

V: TRBV18
size: few
D: TRBD1
J: TRBJ1-6
CDR3: CASSPVQGNSPLHF
DNA: TGTGCCAGCTCACCAGTACAGGGGAATTCACCCCTCCACTTT

V: TRBV7-6
size: few
D: TRBD2
J: TRBJ2-1
CDR3: CASSLVVAGTYNEQFF
DNA: TGTGCCAGCAGCTTAGTAGTAGCGGGGACCTACAATGAGCAGTTCTTC

V: TRBV27
size: -
D: -
J: TRBJ1-2
CDR3: CASSLEGGHYGYTF
DNA: TGTGCCAGCAGTTTAGAGGGGGGGCACTATGGCTACACCTTC

V: TRBV6-2/TRBV6-3
size: few
D: -
J: TRBJ1-5
CDR3: CATAKRNMGQPQHF
DNA: TGTGCCACCGCTAAAAGGAACATGGGTCAGCCCCAGCATTTT

V: TRBV6-1
size: many
D: TRBD1
J: TRBJ2-2
CDR3: CASRTDRGVAGELFF
DNA: TGTGCCAGCAGAACGGACAGGGGTGTCGCCGGGGAGCTGTTTTTT

V: TRBV15
size: few
D: -
J: TRBJ1-1
CDR3: CATSRGYTEAFF
DNA: TGTGCCACCAGCAGGGGGTACACTGAAGCTTTCTTT

V: TRBV20-1
size: many
D: -
J: TRBJ1-1
CDR3: CSATQAGFVANTEAFF
DNA: TGCAGTGCTACGCAGGCAGGGTTCGTGGCGAACACTGAAGCTTTCTTT

V: TRBV20-1
size: many
D: -
J: TRBJ2-1
CDR3: CSARIDSSSYNEQFF
DNA: TGCAGTGCTAGAATCGACTCGAGCTCCTACAATGAGCAGTTCTTC

V: TRBV24-1
size: -
D: -
J: TRBJ1-1
CDR3: CATRGQNTEAFF
DNA: TGTGCCACCAGAGGACAAAACACTGAAGCTTTCTTT

V: TRBV20-1
size: many
D: TRBD1
J: TRBJ2-3
CDR3: CSASYRGHTDTQYF
DNA: TGCAGTGCTAGTTACAGGGGGCACACAGATACGCAGTATTTT

V: TRBV7-8
size: many
D: TRBD1
J: TRBJ2-1
CDR3: CASSYTSGTGNEQFF
DNA: TGTGCCAGCAGCTATACATCCGGGACAGGGAATGAGCAGTTCTTC

V: TRBV18
size: -
D: -
J: TRBJ2-1
CDR3: CASSSRQVSYNEQFF
DNA: TGTGCCAGCTCATCGAGACAGGTCTCCTACAATGAGCAGTTCTTC

V: TRBV11-2
size: -
D: TRBD2
J: TRBJ2-2
CDR3: CASSLDGLAGGTGELFF
DNA: TGTGCCAGCAGCTTAGACGGACTAGCGGGGGGCACCGGGGAGCTGTTTTTT

V: TRBV24-1
size: -
D: TRBD1
J: TRBJ2-2
CDR3: CATSDRQGANTGELFF
DNA: TGTGCCACCAGTGATCGACAGGGGGCGAACACCGGGGAGCTGTTTTTT

V: TRBV9
size: many
D: TRBD1
J: TRBJ1-2
CDR3: CASSPRDRGNYGYTF
DNA: TGTGCCAGCAGCCCCCGGGACAGGGGCAACTATGGCTACACCTTC

V: TRBV24-1
size: many
D: TRBD2
J: TRBJ2-2
CDR3: CATSDPSGPGELFF
DNA: TGTGCCACCAGTGATCCTAGCGGGCCCGGGGAGCTGTTTTTT

V: TRBV7-6
size: few
D: TRBD1
J: TRBJ1-5
CDR3: CASSLGTGHGNQPQHF
DNA: TGTGCCAGCAGCTTAGGGACAGGGCATGGCAATCAGCCCCAGCATTTT

V: TRBV28
size: many
D: -
J: TRBJ2-5
CDR3: CASSDRYQETQYF
DNA: TGTGCCAGCAGTGACAGATACCAAGAGACCCAGTACTTC